This is a list of T cell receptor beta chains from one sample in a study of cytomegalovirus exposure and HLA in healthy donors. The repertoire was sequenced with immunoSEQ multiplex PCR; TCRdb's copy has only in-frame clones and lacks some. Altogether tens of thousands of clones are present, about 60% being singletons, with the ten largest covering roughly 6.3%. Sequencing was carried out using PBMCs. Source of these receptors: a woman aged 25 to 39 in good health and CMV-seronegative. Each CDR3 is given with its conserved first and last residue. D genes are given only for firm matches. A clone size is listed for some rows: how often the clone was seen (once, few, many), or a class if it is expanded.

V: TRBV6-5
J: TRBJ2-1
D: .
size: .
CDR3: CASSSPGEGRFNEQFF
DNA: TGTGCCAGCAGTTCTCCGGGTGAAGGTAGATTCAATGAGCAGTTCTTC

V: TRBV30
J: TRBJ2-2
D: TRBD1
size: few
CDR3: CAWDAGGGSTGELFF
DNA: TGTGCCTGGGACGCAGGGGGCGGTAGCACCGGGGAGCTGTTTTTT

V: TRBV5-1
J: TRBJ2-2
D: TRBD1
size: few
CDR3: CASSSRGLSTGELFF
DNA: TGCGCCAGCAGCTCCAGGGGGCTTTCCACCGGGGAGCTGTTTTTT

V: TRBV6-4
J: TRBJ2-3
D: .
size: few
CDR3: CASSDRGSADTQYF
DNA: TGTGCCAGCAGTGACAGGGGGAGCGCAGATACGCAGTATTTT

V: TRBV7-2
J: TRBJ2-2
D: TRBD1
size: .
CDR3: CASSSRDRVNTGELFF
DNA: TGTGCCAGCAGCTCACGGGACAGGGTCAACACCGGGGAGCTGTTTTTT

V: TRBV18
J: TRBJ1-5
D: .
size: .
CDR3: CASSPSPGVPGNQPQHF
DNA: TGTGCCAGCTCACCATCTCCAGGGGTCCCGGGAAATCAGCCCCAGCATTTT

V: TRBV18
J: TRBJ1-1
D: .
size: few
CDR3: CASSPMADLNTEAFF
DNA: TGTGCCAGCTCACCAATGGCGGATTTGAACACTGAAGCTTTCTTT

V: TRBV6-6
J: TRBJ2-3
D: TRBD2
size: .
CDR3: CASQPSGRTRGDTQYF
DNA: TGTGCCAGCCAGCCTAGCGGGAGGACGAGGGGAGATACGCAGTATTTT

V: TRBV19
J: TRBJ2-1
D: TRBD2
size: .
CDR3: CASRSGASWNEQFF
DNA: TGTGCCAGTCGTAGCGGGGCCTCTTGGAATGAGCAGTTCTTC

V: TRBV11-3
J: TRBJ1-1
D: .
size: .
CDR3: CASSLVGGRAFF
DNA: TGTGCCAGCAGCTTGGTGGGGGGACGAGCTTTCTTT

V: TRBV16
J: TRBJ1-1
D: TRBD1
size: .
CDR3: CASSLQPGQGGYTEAFF
DNA: TGTGCCAGCAGCCTCCAACCGGGACAGGGGGGCTACACTGAAGCTTTCTTT

V: TRBV4-1
J: TRBJ2-1
D: .
size: .
CDR3: CASSQDPWAGPNEQFF
DNA: TGCGCCAGCAGCCAAGATCCCTGGGCGGGACCCAATGAGCAGTTCTTC

V: TRBV5-6
J: TRBJ1-2
D: .
size: few
CDR3: CASSAGFGYTF
DNA: TGTGCCAGCAGCGCAGGGTTTGGCTACACCTTC

V: TRBV18
J: TRBJ1-4
D: TRBD1
size: .
CDR3: CASSARPGQGNEKLFF
DNA: TGTGCCAGCTCAGCACGACCGGGACAGGGGAATGAAAAACTGTTTTTT

V: TRBV5-1
J: TRBJ1-2
D: TRBD1
size: .
CDR3: CASSLARDRGGYGYTF
DNA: TGCGCCAGCAGCTTGGCCCGGGACAGGGGCGGGTATGGCTACACCTTC

V: TRBV4-2
J: TRBJ1-5
D: .
size: .
CDR3: CASSEANQPQHF
DNA: TGTGCCAGCAGCGAAGCAAATCAGCCCCAGCATTTT

V: TRBV4-2
J: TRBJ2-1
D: .
size: .
CDR3: CASSQDTAGRTNEQFF
DNA: TGTGCCAGCAGCCAAGATACGGCAGGGAGGACCAATGAGCAGTTCTTC

V: TRBV6-5
J: TRBJ2-1
D: TRBD2
size: .
CDR3: CASTPWGGNEQFF
DNA: TGTGCCAGCACCCCGTGGGGGGGCAATGAGCAGTTCTTC

V: TRBV29-1
J: TRBJ2-2
D: TRBD1
size: few
CDR3: CSATTGWGTGELFF
DNA: TGCAGCGCCACGACAGGGTGGGGGACCGGGGAGCTGTTTTTT

V: TRBV7-8
J: TRBJ1-5
D: .
size: .
CDR3: CASSTHTENSNQPQHF
DNA: TGTGCCAGCAGCACCCACACAGAAAATAGCAATCAGCCCCAGCATTTT

V: TRBV13
J: TRBJ2-3
D: TRBD2
size: .
CDR3: CASSIITSERDTQYF
DNA: TGTGCCAGCAGCATAATCACTAGCGAAAGGGATACGCAGTATTTT

V: TRBV5-1
J: TRBJ2-2
D: .
size: .
CDR3: CASSAGITNTGELFF
DNA: TGCGCCAGCAGCGCCGGGATTACGAACACCGGGGAGCTGTTTTTT

V: TRBV9
J: TRBJ2-1
D: TRBD1
size: once
CDR3: CASSARTGPTYNEQFF
DNA: TGTGCCAGCAGCGCCCGGACAGGGCCCACTTACAATGAGCAGTTCTTC

V: TRBV7-2
J: TRBJ2-1
D: TRBD2
size: few
CDR3: CASSQSGTSSYNEQFF
DNA: TGTGCCAGCAGTCAAAGCGGGACGAGCTCCTACAATGAGCAGTTCTTC

V: TRBV7-9
J: TRBJ2-3
D: TRBD2
size: few
CDR3: CASIRTSESDTQYF
DNA: TGTGCCAGCATCCGCACTAGCGAATCAGATACGCAGTATTTT

V: TRBV4-1
J: TRBJ2-7
D: .
size: .
CDR3: CASSQFPGAPGMDEQYF
DNA: TGCGCCAGCAGCCAATTCCCAGGGGCCCCAGGGATGGACGAGCAGTACTTC

V: TRBV6-1
J: TRBJ1-6
D: TRBD1
size: few
CDR3: CASSVSVQGNSPLHF
DNA: TGTGCCAGCAGTGTTTCGGTACAGGGGAATTCACCCCTCCACTTT

V: TRBV6-5
J: TRBJ1-1
D: .
size: medium-sized
CDR3: CASSYSRGRAFF
DNA: TGTGCCAGCAGTTACTCGAGAGGGCGAGCTTTCTTT

V: TRBV29-1
J: TRBJ2-7
D: .
size: .
CDR3: CSVLSGGNEQYF
DNA: TGCAGCGTCCTCTCTGGCGGAAACGAGCAGTACTTC

V: TRBV19
J: TRBJ1-2
D: .
size: few
CDR3: CASSSLDRSYGYTF
DNA: TGTGCCAGTAGTTCCCTGGATCGGAGTTATGGCTACACCTTC

V: TRBV27
J: TRBJ2-3
D: .
size: once
CDR3: CASSFAGFADTQYF
DNA: TGTGCCAGCAGTTTCGCAGGGTTCGCAGATACGCAGTATTTT

V: TRBV2
J: TRBJ2-3
D: .
size: .
CDR3: CASSKEGYEGKF
DNA: TGTGCCAGCAGTAAAGAGGGGTATGAAGGGAAATTT

V: TRBV11-2
J: TRBJ1-3
D: TRBD1
size: .
CDR3: CASSHSRGKTGNTIYF
DNA: TGTGCCAGCAGCCATTCCAGGGGGAAGACTGGAAACACCATATATTTT

V: TRBV7-6
J: TRBJ2-7
D: TRBD2
size: .
CDR3: CASSLVLLAGGPREQYF
DNA: TGTGCCAGCAGCTTAGTCCTACTCGCGGGAGGCCCGAGGGAGCAGTACTTC

V: TRBV5-1
J: TRBJ1-6
D: .
size: .
CDR3: CASSLGDSSYNSPLHF
DNA: TGCGCCAGCAGCTTGGGAGACAGCTCCTATAATTCACCCCTCCACTTT

V: TRBV5-4
J: TRBJ1-2
D: .
size: .
CDR3: CASSLAVYGEGYTF
DNA: TGTGCCAGCAGCTTGGCGGTCTACGGGGAGGGCTACACCTTC

V: TRBV15
J: TRBJ1-2
D: .
size: .
CDR3: CATSRPRAGGHRGYTF
DNA: TGTGCCACCAGCAGGCCACGGGCAGGAGGCCATCGTGGCTACACCTTC

V: TRBV19
J: TRBJ1-1
D: TRBD1
size: .
CDR3: CASSIQGANTEAFF
DNA: TGTGCCAGTAGTATACAGGGGGCGAACACTGAAGCTTTCTTT

V: TRBV7-2
J: TRBJ2-7
D: .
size: .
CDR3: CASSFTSREQYF
DNA: TGTGCCAGCAGCTTCACTAGCCGCGAGCAGTACTTC

V: TRBV7-9
J: TRBJ1-1
D: .
size: .
CDR3: CASSPRQRRYTEAFF
DNA: TGTGCCAGCAGCCCAAGACAGAGAAGGTACACTGAAGCTTTCTTT

V: TRBV6-5
J: TRBJ2-7
D: .
size: .
CDR3: CASSATRSSYEQYF
DNA: TGTGCCAGCAGCGCGACTAGGTCCTCCTACGAGCAGTACTTC

V: TRBV6-1
J: TRBJ2-3
D: TRBD2
size: few
CDR3: CASSESGERDTQYF
DNA: TGTGCCAGCAGTGAAAGCGGGGAAAGAGATACGCAGTATTTT

V: TRBV4-1
J: TRBJ2-1
D: TRBD2
size: .
CDR3: CASSLGLAYSGGAYNEQFF
DNA: TGCGCCAGCAGCCTGGGACTAGCTTACTCAGGGGGTGCCTACAATGAGCAGTTCTTC

V: TRBV4-2
J: TRBJ1-4
D: .
size: few
CDR3: CASSEGGGFNEKLFF
DNA: TGTGCCAGCAGCGAAGGGGGGGGGTTTAATGAAAAACTGTTTTTT

V: TRBV18
J: TRBJ2-5
D: TRBD2
size: .
CDR3: CASSPPGGPRETQYF
DNA: TGTGCCAGCTCACCACCGGGAGGGCCCCGAGAGACCCAGTACTTC

V: TRBV5-1
J: TRBJ1-4
D: TRBD1
size: .
CDR3: CASSLALDRGRGEKLFF
DNA: TGCGCCAGCAGCTTGGCCTTGGACAGGGGGAGGGGTGAAAAACTGTTTTTT

V: TRBV2
J: TRBJ1-4
D: .
size: .
CDR3: CASSANPQFNEKLFF
DNA: TGTGCCAGCAGCGCAAATCCTCAGTTTAATGAAAAACTGTTTTTT

V: TRBV7-8
J: TRBJ2-2
D: .
size: once
CDR3: CASSHRSSRASGELFF
DNA: TGTGCCAGCAGCCACAGAAGCTCCCGCGCGTCCGGGGAGCTGTTTTTT

V: TRBV18
J: TRBJ1-2
D: .
size: few
CDR3: CASSPFDNANYGYTF
DNA: TGTGCCAGCTCACCCTTCGACAACGCTAACTATGGCTACACCTTC

V: TRBV29-1
J: TRBJ1-2
D: .
size: .
CDR3: CSVGTADWFGYTF
DNA: TGCAGCGTTGGGACCGCGGACTGGTTTGGCTACACCTTC

V: TRBV28
J: TRBJ2-7
D: .
size: .
CDR3: CASSTTGTEQYF
DNA: TGTGCCAGCAGTACAACAGGGACCGAGCAGTACTTC

V: TRBV6-4
J: TRBJ2-2
D: .
size: .
CDR3: CASSPQGGGGELFF
DNA: TGTGCCAGCAGTCCCCAGGGAGGCGGCGGGGAGCTGTTTTTT

V: TRBV7-2
J: TRBJ1-5
D: .
size: .
CDR3: CASSLDGALSNQPQHF
DNA: TGTGCCAGCAGCTTAGATGGGGCCCTTAGCAATCAGCCCCAGCATTTT

V: TRBV7-6
J: TRBJ2-2
D: .
size: .
CDR3: CASSPTRGRTGELFF
DNA: TGTGCCAGCAGCCCGACGCGGGGCAGGACCGGGGAGCTGTTTTTT

V: TRBV6-1
J: TRBJ2-2
D: TRBD2
size: .
CDR3: CASSSGTLNTGELFF
DNA: TGTGCCAGCAGTAGCGGGACGCTTAACACCGGGGAGCTGTTTTTT

V: TRBV5-8
J: TRBJ2-3
D: TRBD2
size: few
CDR3: CASSLAGSGGVRDTQYF
DNA: TGTGCCAGCAGCTTGGCTGGTAGCGGGGGGGTCCGAGATACGCAGTATTTT

V: TRBV2
J: TRBJ2-3
D: TRBD2
size: .
CDR3: CASSGGLAGFGTDTQYF
DNA: TGTGCCAGCAGTGGGGGTTTAGCGGGCTTTGGCACAGATACGCAGTATTTT